The 7 T cell receptor beta chains below come from one sample, sequenced in a study of brain T cells in children with intractable seizures. The method was immunoSEQ multiplex PCR; TCRdb's version includes in-frame clones alone and lacks a portion of them. The sample has 340,000 or so clones; over 90% are singletons. Described time point: blood from clinic visit 5 months post-surgery; TSC patient then seizure free. The material sequenced was peripheral blood, taken around 5 months after surgery. These receptors came from a boy less than two years old with tuberous sclerosis and intractable seizures.

The rearrangement uses TRBV7-6 and TRBJ2-5; D is unclear. This CDR3 contains 11 residues. V was pared by 5 bases and J by 2 bases, with 3 bases between. Germline lookup yields CDR1 SGHVS and CDR2 FNYEAQ. The CDR3: CASSPQETQYF. The CDR3 region has the DNA TGTGCCAGCAGCCCTCAAGAGACCCAGTACTTC.

V is TRBV6-5 and J is TRBJ2-1; 11 bases fit TRBD2. Unmatched junction bases numbered 3, after V lost 4 bases and J lost 4 bases. CDR3 length: 15 residues. The germline gives CDR1 MNHEY, CDR2 SVGAGI. CDR3 region: CASSLLAGGYNEQFF. The CDR3, as DNA: TGTGCCAGCAGTTTATTAGCGGGAGGGTACAATGAGCAGTTCTTC.

The chain links TRBV11-2 to TRBJ2-1, with 7 positions matching TRBD2. Per germline, CDR1 SGHAT and CDR2 FQNNGV. The CDR3 has 16 residues. V shed 3 bases, J shed 5 bases, and the junction held 10 bases outside the gene matches. DNA for the CDR3: TGTGCCAGCAGCTTTGGGTGGGAGGGCCGGAACAATGAGCAGTTCTTC. Its protein is CASSFGWEGRNNEQFF.

The chain joins TRBV7-9 to TRBJ1-5; 10 positions match TRBD1. The germline CDR1 and CDR2 sequences are SEHNR and FQNEAQ (reference sequence). The CDR3 length is 15 residues. The trim removed 5 bases at V and 6 bases at J, leaving 7 bases unmatched. The CDR3 DNA reads as TGTGCCAGCAGCAAAGACAGGGGGCGAAGTCAGCCCCAGCATTTT. As protein: CASSKDRGRSQPQHF.

This rearrangement joins TRBV5-5 to TRBJ2-5, with D perhaps being TRBD1 or TRBD2 (7 bases each). Germline V lookup: CDR1 SGHKS, CDR2 YYEKEE (reference sequence). The CDR3 is 15 amino acids. V lost 1 base to trimming and J lost 4 bases, with 14 bases between them. CDR3 protein: CASSLSTGEGETQYF. In DNA form, the CDR3 reads TGTGCCAGCAGCTTGTCCACAGGGGAGGGAGAGACCCAGTACTTC. Drawing the rest from reference TRBV5-5 and TRBJ2-5, the complete variable domain is DAGVTQSPTHLIKTRGQQVTLRCSPISGHKSVSWYQQVLGQGPQFIFQYYEKEERGRGNFPDRFSARQFPNYSSELNVNALLLGDSALYLCASSLSTGEGETQYFGPGTRLLVL.

The chain uses TRBV4-1 and TRBJ1-2, with D perhaps matching TRBD1 (6 bases). V was cut by 0 bases and J by 0 bases, with 11 bases left in between. Germline CDR1 and CDR2: MGHRA and YSYEKL. This CDR3 comprises 16 residues. CDR3 region: CASSQDPDRTNYGYTF. CDR3 DNA: TGCGCCAGCAGCCAAGATCCCGACAGGACTAACTATGGCTACACCTTC.

The chain has TRBV7-9 and TRBJ1-6; TRBD1 is a possible D gene (6 bases). V shed 5 bases and J shed 15 bases, with 23 bases lying between them. The CDR3 runs 15 residues. CDR1 SEHNR and CDR2 FQNEAQ come from the germline V gene (reference sequence). CDR3: CASSTPGGGGRDLHF. CDR3 bases: TGTGCCAGCAGCACCCCCGGAGGGGGGGGTCGGGACCTCCACTTT.